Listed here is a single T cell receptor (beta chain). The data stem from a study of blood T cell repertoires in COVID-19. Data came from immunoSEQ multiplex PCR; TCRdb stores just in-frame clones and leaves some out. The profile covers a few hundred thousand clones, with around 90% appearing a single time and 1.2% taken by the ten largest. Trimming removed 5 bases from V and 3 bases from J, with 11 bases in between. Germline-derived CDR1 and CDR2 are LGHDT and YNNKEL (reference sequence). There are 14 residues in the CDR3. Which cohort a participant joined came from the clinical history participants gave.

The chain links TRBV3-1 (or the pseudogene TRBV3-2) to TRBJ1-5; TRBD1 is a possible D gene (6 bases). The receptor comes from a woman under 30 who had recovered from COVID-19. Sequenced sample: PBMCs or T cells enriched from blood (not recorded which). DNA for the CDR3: TGTGCCAGCAGCATGACAGGAGACAATCAGCCCCAGCATTTT. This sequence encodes CASSMTGDNQPQHF.